The clone carrying this T cell receptor (beta chain) has a count of ten or more. What it binds is unknown. This sample was taken from a study of T cells in Graves' hyperthyroidism and ophthalmopathy. Regions amplified from RNA transcripts were the TCR beta CDR3 regions. HTBI primers were employed in a first-round RT-PCR of the TCR CDR3. TCRdb reprocessed the multiplex PCR reads via MiXCR and lists one record per CDR3 protein. The sample has roughly 570,000 distinct CDR3 sequences; under 60% are singletons. Study results and limitations: Blood also held most thyroid clonotypes expanded beyond 0.001. In the analysis, a 13 V-J model separated ophthalmopathy from stable hyperthyroidism.

This sequence originates from an adult woman with Graves' disease, either hyperthyroidism or ophthalmopathy (not recorded which). The sequencing sample was made of peripheral blood or thyroid tissue (not recorded which).

CDR3 loop: CASSRGTSEGTQYF. The CDR3, as DNA: TGTGCCAGCAGTCGAGGGACTAGCGAAGGGACCCAGTACTTC. The rearrangement joins TRBV2 to TRBJ2-5, with 10 bases matching TRBD2. CDR3 size: 14 residues. With V trimmed by 5 bases and J by 7 bases, 7 bases remained unmatched. Germline loops: CDR1 SNHLY, CDR2 FYNNEI.